These 27 T cell receptor beta chains share one sample of origin, sequenced in a study of OX40 agonist ivuxolimab in advanced cancers. Profiled with immunoSEQ multiplex PCR; TCRdb holds only in-frame clones, not every one. This table has tens of thousands of clones, 80% to 95% appearing once. Sequenced material: CD4+ or CD8+ T cells sorted from blood, taken in a trial of the OX40 agonist ivuxolimab. The receptors originated from an adult with an advanced solid tumor such as melanoma, head and neck, liver or kidney cancer.

The chain carries TRBV29-1 and TRBJ2-6; perhaps TRBD2 as D (6 bases). Germline CDR1 is SQVTM and CDR2 is ANQGSEA. Deletions cut 0 bases from V and 0 bases from J, with 9 bases between. This CDR3 spans 16 amino acids. This CDR3 is CSVEEGGVSGANVLTF. CDR3 DNA: TGCAGCGTTGAAGAGGGCGGGGTCTCTGGGGCCAACGTCCTGACTTTC.

This clone showed up just a few times. This chain uses TRBV7-8 with TRBJ2-7, with D possibly TRBD2 on 5 matching bases. Germline lookup yields CDR1 SGHVS and CDR2 FQNEAQ. The CDR3 has 13 residues. Trimming took 4 bases from V and 6 from J, leaving 13 bases between them. CDR3 amino acids: CASSSPADSEQYF. The CDR3 DNA sequence: TGTGCCAGCAGCTCACCGGCGGACTCCGAGCAGTACTTC.

CDR3: CASSPRDRGTSRDQDTQYF. The CDR3 DNA follows: TGTGCCAGCAGTCCCCGGGACAGGGGGACTAGTAGGGATCAAGATACGCAGTATTTT. The chain is built from TRBV27 and TRBJ2-3, with 11 nucleotides matching TRBD1. This CDR3 is 19 amino acids long. CDR1 and CDR2 (germline): MNHEY, SMNVEV (reference sequence). Trimming took 5 bases from V and 5 from J; bases not matched to a gene: 18.

This chain connects TRBV9 to TRBJ2-5; D is uncertain. The V gene's germline CDR1 is SGDLS and CDR2 YYNGEE. CDR3 size: 16 residues. Trimming cost V 0 bases and J 5 bases, with 17 bases left between them. The CDR3, as DNA: TGTGCCAGCAGCGTAGGGGCCCTGGATTCCCAGGAGACCCAGTACTTC. Its protein is CASSVGALDSQETQYF.

This rearrangement joins TRBV5-1 to TRBJ1-1; TRBD1 might be the D (6 bases). V shed 1 base and J shed 8 bases, with 21 bases lying between them. Germline lookup yields CDR1 SGHRS and CDR2 YFSETQ. The CDR3 loop spans 16 amino acids. The CDR3 bases are TGCGCCAGCAGCTTGTCTTTGGAAACAGGGTCCGTGGAAGCTTTCTTT. Its translation is CASSLSLETGSVEAFF.

The V and J genes are TRBV28 and TRBJ2-3; TRBD2 matches at 11 bases. This CDR3 has 15 residues. The germline V gene encodes CDR1 MDHEN and CDR2 SYDVKM. Trimming took 5 bases from V and 3 from J; bases not matched to a gene: 4. In nucleotides, the CDR3 is TGTGCCAGCAGTCGCACTAGCGGGAGAACAGATACGCAGTATTTT. The encoded protein is CASSRTSGRTDTQYF. Full variable domain (missing parts from reference TRBV28 and TRBJ2-3): DVKVTQSSRYLVKRTGEKVFLECVQDMDHENMFWYRQDPGLGLRLIYFSYDVKMKEKGDIPEGYSVSREKKERFSLILESASTNQTSMYLCASSRTSGRTDTQYFGPGTRLTVL.

The rearrangement uses TRBV9 and TRBJ2-7, with D perhaps TRBD2 (6 bases). Germline loops: CDR1 SGDLS, CDR2 YYNGEE. V was cut by 3 bases and J by 2 bases, with 15 bases left in between. The CDR3 contains 15 residues. CDR3 amino acids: CASSGETSSAYEQYF. The CDR3 nucleotides read TGTGCCAGCAGCGGGGAGACTAGTAGCGCCTACGAGCAGTACTTC. Full variable domain (missing parts from reference TRBV9 and TRBJ2-7): DSGVTQTPKHLITATGQRVTLRCSPRSGDLSVYWYQQSLDQGLQFLIQYYNGEERAKGNILERFSAQQFPDLHSELNLSSLELGDSALYFCASSGETSSAYEQYFGPGTRLTVT.

The V call is TRBV30, the J call TRBJ1-2; perhaps TRBD1 as D (6 bases). The CDR3 runs 14 residues. Germline V lookup: CDR1 GTSNPN, CDR2 SVGIG (reference sequence). Trimming shortened V by 3 bases and J by 7 bases, and 18 bases separated the two germline ends. CDR3 sequence: CAWRGGGAVSGYTF. The CDR3 DNA follows: TGTGCCTGGAGAGGCGGGGGGGCTGTTAGTGGCTACACCTTC.

The V gene is TRBV27, the J gene TRBJ2-3; TRBD2 aligns across 9 bases. J lost 2 bases, V lost 6 bases, and 6 bases had no gene match. CDR1 is MNHEY, CDR2 SMNVEV, per germline (reference sequence). This CDR3 is built from 15 residues. The CDR3 sequence is CASRERLAATDTQYF. The DNA for the CDR3 is TGTGCCAGCAGAGAGAGACTAGCGGCCACAGATACGCAGTATTTT.

This clone was recorded once. J is TRBJ2-1 and V is TRBV19; 8 bases fit TRBD2. CDR3 length: 19 amino acids. The germline V gene encodes CDR1 LNHDA and CDR2 SQIVND (reference sequence). The V and J ends lost 4 bases and 6 bases, in that order; junction bases with no gene match: 20. The CDR3 region has the DNA TGTGCCAGTAGTAGACAACAACCCTTTTTGGTCGCGGGAGGCAATGAGCAGTTCTTC. It codes for CASSRQQPFLVAGGNEQFF. The variable domain in full, with the rest retrieved from reference TRBV19 and TRBJ2-1, is DGGITQSPKYLFRKEGQNVTLSCEQNLNHDAMYWYRQDPGQGLRLIYYSQIVNDFQKGDIAEGYSVSREKKESFPLTVTSAQKNPTAFYLCASSRQQPFLVAGGNEQFFGPGTRLTVL.

The rearrangement joins TRBV29-1 to TRBJ1-2, with D unclear. The CDR3 covers 12 residues. Germline lookup yields CDR1 SQVTM and CDR2 ANQGSEA. The ends were cut back, 6 bases at V and 4 bases at J, with 12 bases in the middle. CDR3 loop: CSVPAGPYGYTF. CDR3 DNA sequence: TGCAGCGTGCCCGCCGGGCCCTATGGCTACACCTTC.

The rearrangement uses TRBV18 and TRBJ1-3; D gene unclear. CDR1 KGHSH and CDR2 LQKENI come from the germline V gene. Trimming shortened V by 2 bases and J by 4 bases, and 21 bases separated the two germline ends. The CDR3 sequence is 18 residues long. Here the CDR3 reads CASSPEAPSLVGGNTIYF. The CDR3 coding sequence is TGTGCCAGCTCACCAGAGGCCCCGAGTTTAGTAGGCGGAAACACCATATATTTT.

V gene TRBV19 combines with J gene TRBJ2-5; maybe TRBD2 (6 bases). The J call is doubtful: the DNA matches TRBJ2-7 better. The germline CDR1 and CDR2 sequences are LNHDA and SQIVND (reference sequence). The CDR3 covers 14 residues. The CDR3, as DNA: TGTGCCAGTAGTCCCTCCGGGAGCCCCCACGAGCAGTACTTC. Translating it yields CASSPSGSPHEQYF.

The J gene is TRBJ1-1, the V gene TRBV14, with TRBD1 as a possible D gene (5 bases). V was trimmed by 3 bases and J by 11 bases, leaving 7 bases between them. This CDR3 region has 10 residues. Germline V gives CDR1 SGHDN, CDR2 FVKESK. The CDR3 is CASSQGRAFF. The CDR3 DNA is TGTGCCAGCAGCCAGGGGCGGGCTTTCTTT.

The gene calls are TRBV29-1 and TRBJ1-3; a possible D gene is TRBD1 (6 bases). This CDR3 spans 13 amino acids. V gave up 7 bases and J gave up 0 bases, with 10 bases separating them. Per the germline V gene, CDR1 is SQVTM and CDR2 is ANQGSEA. For the CDR3, the DNA is TGCAGCGCGACAGGCCACTCTGGAAACACCATATATTTT. It translates to CSATGHSGNTIYF.

This chain joins TRBV4-1 and TRBJ2-7; TRBD2 matches at 8 bases. Germline CDR1 is MGHRA and CDR2 is YSYEKL. V was pared by 0 bases and J by 1 base, with 8 bases of the junction left unmatched. CDR3 size: 17 residues. This chain's CDR3 is CASSQDQFGGRSYEQYF. The CDR3 nucleotides read TGCGCCAGCAGCCAAGATCAGTTCGGCGGGAGGTCCTACGAGCAGTACTTC.

Regarding this clone: The same CDR3 can be traced to other DNA sequences in this sample. The gene calls are TRBV19 and TRBJ1-2; the match to TRBD1 covers 7 bases. Germline CDR1 and CDR2: LNHDA and SQIVND (reference sequence). The CDR3 contains 13 residues. Trimming took 5 bases from V and 5 from J; bases not matched to a gene: 5. The CDR3 loop reads CASSPTGEYGYTF. The DNA for the CDR3 is TGTGCCAGTAGTCCAACAGGGGAATATGGCTACACCTTC.

The genes are TRBV7-2 and TRBJ2-3, with 7 bases that match TRBD1. Losses at the gene ends were 2 bases for V and 4 bases for J; bases not matched to a gene: 3. There are 14 residues in the CDR3. Germline V lookup: CDR1 SGHTA, CDR2 FQGNSA. The CDR3 sequence is CASSLRQGPDTQYF. The CDR3 DNA is TGTGCCAGCAGCTTACGACAGGGCCCAGATACGCAGTATTTT.

The gene calls are TRBV7-9 and TRBJ1-5; D gene unclear. The V end lost 4 bases, the J end lost 5 bases, and 9 bases lay between the germline ends. CDR1 SEHNR and CDR2 FQNEAQ come from the germline V gene (reference sequence). There are 13 residues in the CDR3. The CDR3 region has the DNA TGTGCCAGCAGCTCCTCGGATTATCAGCCCCAGCATTTT. Its protein product is CASSSSDYQPQHF.

The V call is TRBV4-1, the J call TRBJ1-2; maybe TRBD1 (5 bases). V lost 0 bases and J lost 8, with 13 bases in between. The V gene's germline CDR1 is MGHRA and CDR2 YSYEKL. The CDR3 contains 14 residues. The CDR3 sequence is CASSQDHLGLGYTF. CDR3 nucleotides: TGCGCCAGCAGCCAAGATCACTTGGGGCTCGGCTACACCTTC.

This chain joins TRBV7-6 and TRBJ1-3; the D gene is possibly TRBD1 (5 bases). The germline V gene encodes CDR1 SGHVS and CDR2 FNYEAQ. The CDR3 has 15 residues. Trimming cost V 5 bases and J 9 bases, with 20 bases left between them. The CDR3 region has the DNA TGTGCCAGCAGCCCCGTTCCCCAAGGGGAGTCCACCATATATTTT. Its translation is CASSPVPQGESTIYF.

This clone showed up just a few times. V usage is TRBV2 and J usage is TRBJ1-1; D ambiguous. Trimming took 7 bases from V and 7 from J, leaving 10 bases between them. The CDR3 covers 11 residues. Per the germline V gene, CDR1 is SNHLY and CDR2 is FYNNEI. The CDR3 DNA sequence: TGTGCCAGCATCCGACGGATTGAAGCTTTCTTT. This sequence encodes CASIRRIEAFF.

This chain links TRBV5-1 with TRBJ2-5; D gene ambiguous. The closer fit of TRBJ2-7 to the DNA end suggests the J call may be wrong. This CDR3 has 12 amino acids. Germline V gene data show CDR1 as SGHRS and CDR2 as YFSETQ. For the CDR3, the DNA is TGCGCCAGCAGCCCGGCCTTTAACGAGCAGTACTTC. This codes for CASSPAFNEQYF.

This chain connects TRBV2 to TRBJ1-6; 7 bases map to TRBD1. CDR3 length: 17 residues. Germline values: CDR1 SNHLY, CDR2 FYNNEI. Germline trimming cut 1 base from V and 7 bases from J; bases unmatched to any gene: 10. The CDR3 spells CASSEGKGALLNSPLHF. In DNA, the CDR3 is TGTGCCAGCAGTGAAGGGAAGGGGGCTTTGTTGAATTCACCCCTCCACTTT.

The rearrangement joins TRBV10-3 to TRBJ2-7; D not resolved. Deletions cut 0 bases from V and 2 bases from J, with 11 bases between. Looked up from germline, CDR1 is ENHRY and CDR2 is SYGVKD. This CDR3 spans 15 amino acids. CDR3 region: CAISESFGPAYEQYF. The CDR3 bases are TGTGCCATCAGTGAGTCGTTTGGCCCGGCCTACGAGCAGTACTTC.

The J gene is TRBJ2-7, the V gene TRBV7-9, with 9 bases that match TRBD1. The CDR3 loop spans 14 amino acids. J lost 5 bases, V lost 3 bases, and 5 bases had no gene match. Germline CDR1 reads SEHNR; CDR2 reads FQNEAQ (reference sequence). The chain's CDR3 is CASSFRTGVNEQYF. CDR3 sequence (DNA): TGTGCCAGCAGCTTTAGGACAGGGGTAAACGAGCAGTACTTC.

This chain uses TRBV29-1 with TRBJ2-7; 7 bases are a match to TRBD1. The CDR3 contains 14 residues. Germline CDR1 is SQVTM and CDR2 is ANQGSEA. V shed 1 base and J 4 bases; nucleotides not matched to a gene: 7. The CDR3: CSVEGSGTAYEQYF. In nucleotides, the CDR3 is TGCAGCGTTGAAGGGTCCGGGACAGCTTACGAGCAGTACTTC.